Listed below are T cell receptor beta chains from one sample, sequenced in a study of shared clonotypes between healthy human individuals. This table comes from immunoSEQ multiplex PCR, and its TCRdb copy is limited to in-frame clones, with some not included. This repertoire shows a few million clones, approximately 93% found once; its top ten account for 0.3% to 0.4%. Source material: naive CD4+ T cells from PBMCs. Receptors were obtained from a man in his late teens or twenties in good health. Some clones in this sample may be carry-over from other donors' samples. The CDR3 runs from the conserved cysteine through the conserved F or W. D genes are given only for firm matches. Clone size is stated in some rows and not others, as once, few, many or a class when expanded.

cdr3_nt: TGTGCCAGCACCCTAACAGGACAGTTCACCGGGGAGCTGTTTTTT
cdr3_aa: CASTLTGQFTGELFF
d_call: -
clone_size: -
j_call: TRBJ2-2
v_call: TRBV2

cdr3_nt: TGTGCCAGTAGTATCAGGTCTGGAAACACCATATATTTT
cdr3_aa: CASSIRSGNTIYF
d_call: -
clone_size: -
j_call: TRBJ1-3
v_call: TRBV19

cdr3_nt: TGTGCCAGTGCCCGGGGTTTGGCGGGAGGTTCCCAAGAGACCCAGTACTTC
cdr3_aa: CASARGLAGGSQETQYF
d_call: TRBD2
clone_size: -
j_call: TRBJ2-5
v_call: TRBV19

cdr3_nt: TGTGCCAGCTCATCAGGACAGACCACCCTGGAAATTCAGTACTTC
cdr3_aa: CASSSGQTTLEIQYF
d_call: -
clone_size: few
j_call: TRBJ2-4
v_call: TRBV18

cdr3_nt: TGCGCCAGCAGCTTGGAGCGGGGTGGGAGCTCCTACAATGAGCAGTTCTTC
cdr3_aa: CASSLERGGSSYNEQFF
d_call: TRBD2
clone_size: -
j_call: TRBJ2-1
v_call: TRBV5-1

cdr3_nt: TGTGCCAGTAGTCGCGGAGGGACTGGAAACACCATATATTTT
cdr3_aa: CASSRGGTGNTIYF
d_call: -
clone_size: -
j_call: TRBJ1-3
v_call: TRBV19

cdr3_nt: TGCGCCAGCAGCCAAGAGGGACTAGCGGGAAAAGAGACCCAGTACTTC
cdr3_aa: CASSQEGLAGKETQYF
d_call: TRBD2
clone_size: -
j_call: TRBJ2-5
v_call: TRBV4-1

cdr3_nt: TGTGCCAGTAGTATAGATAAGGGAAGACAGGGTAGATATCAGCCCCAGCATTTT
cdr3_aa: CASSIDKGRQGRYQPQHF
d_call: TRBD1
clone_size: -
j_call: TRBJ1-5
v_call: TRBV19

cdr3_nt: TGTGCCAGCAGCCTAACTAGCGGGAGGGCCGGTGAGCAGTTCTTC
cdr3_aa: CASSLTSGRAGEQFF
d_call: TRBD2
clone_size: -
j_call: TRBJ2-1
v_call: TRBV7-3

cdr3_nt: TGTGCCAGCAGTCCGGGACAGGCTAGCACAGATACGCAGTATTTT
cdr3_aa: CASSPGQASTDTQYF
d_call: TRBD1
clone_size: -
j_call: TRBJ2-3
v_call: TRBV7-9

cdr3_nt: TGTGCCAACCCACTCGGGTCGAATGAGCAGTTCTTC
cdr3_aa: CANPLGSNEQFF
d_call: -
clone_size: -
j_call: TRBJ2-1
v_call: TRBV6-8

cdr3_nt: TGTGCCAGCAGCGTAGCGGGAGCGCTTGGCTTCGAGCAGTACTTC
cdr3_aa: CASSVAGALGFEQYF
d_call: TRBD2
clone_size: -
j_call: TRBJ2-7
v_call: TRBV7-9

cdr3_nt: TGTGCCAGCAGTAAATTGGGAAACTCCTACGAGCAGTACTTC
cdr3_aa: CASSKLGNSYEQYF
d_call: -
clone_size: -
j_call: TRBJ2-7
v_call: TRBV27

cdr3_nt: TGTGCCAGCCGGACAGGGTTTGGAAACACCATATATTTT
cdr3_aa: CASRTGFGNTIYF
d_call: TRBD1
clone_size: -
j_call: TRBJ1-3
v_call: TRBV6-1

cdr3_nt: TGTGCCAGCAGAAGGGAACCCACAGATACGCAGTATTTT
cdr3_aa: CASRREPTDTQYF
d_call: -
clone_size: -
j_call: TRBJ2-3
v_call: TRBV9

cdr3_nt: TGTGCCAGCTCGGGGGCTGGCGAATTAAATCCCTACGAGCAGTACTTC
cdr3_aa: CASSGAGELNPYEQYF
d_call: -
clone_size: -
j_call: TRBJ2-7
v_call: TRBV18

cdr3_nt: TGTGCCAGCAGAAAGGACATCTATAGCAATCAGCCCCAGCATTTT
cdr3_aa: CASRKDIYSNQPQHF
d_call: -
clone_size: -
j_call: TRBJ1-5
v_call: TRBV27

cdr3_nt: TGTGCCAGTAGTATTCACCCCGAGAACACTGAAGCTTTCTTT
cdr3_aa: CASSIHPENTEAFF
d_call: -
clone_size: -
j_call: TRBJ1-1
v_call: TRBV19

cdr3_nt: TGTGCCAGCAGCTTAGTACGCCGGGACAGGGCGAACTACGAGCAGTACTTC
cdr3_aa: CASSLVRRDRANYEQYF
d_call: TRBD1
clone_size: once
j_call: TRBJ2-7
v_call: TRBV11-2

cdr3_nt: TGTGCCAGCTCACCAGTGCCTAGCGACACAGATACGCAGTATTTT
cdr3_aa: CASSPVPSDTDTQYF
d_call: -
clone_size: -
j_call: TRBJ2-3
v_call: TRBV18

cdr3_nt: TGTGCCAGCAGCCAGGGGTCCGGGGCCAACGTCCTGACTTTC
cdr3_aa: CASSQGSGANVLTF
d_call: -
clone_size: -
j_call: TRBJ2-6
v_call: TRBV11-3

cdr3_nt: TGTGCCAGCAGTGGTCAAGACAGGGAAATTGGCTATGGCTACACCTTC
cdr3_aa: CASSGQDREIGYGYTF
d_call: TRBD1
clone_size: -
j_call: TRBJ1-2
v_call: TRBV6-1

cdr3_nt: TGTGCCAGCAGTTTAACTGGAGGCGGTAGGGCGACCTTTAACTATGGCTACACCTTC
cdr3_aa: CASSLTGGGRATFNYGYTF
d_call: -
clone_size: -
j_call: TRBJ1-2
v_call: TRBV28

cdr3_nt: TGTGCCAGCTCACCGGCCCTAGCGGGATTAACCGGGGAGCTGTTTTTT
cdr3_aa: CASSPALAGLTGELFF
d_call: TRBD2
clone_size: -
j_call: TRBJ2-2
v_call: TRBV18

cdr3_nt: TGCGCCAGCAGCTGGACCGGGACCAACTCCTACGAGCAGTACTTC
cdr3_aa: CASSWTGTNSYEQYF
d_call: -
clone_size: -
j_call: TRBJ2-7
v_call: TRBV5-1

cdr3_nt: TGTGCCAGCAGTTACCCCGGCGGGGGGCGAGGGGGCTACACCTTC
cdr3_aa: CASSYPGGGRGGYTF
d_call: -
clone_size: -
j_call: TRBJ1-2
v_call: TRBV6-6

cdr3_nt: TGTGCCAGCAGCGCCTCGACAGAGGGCTATGGCTACACCTTC
cdr3_aa: CASSASTEGYGYTF
d_call: -
clone_size: few
j_call: TRBJ1-2
v_call: TRBV9

cdr3_nt: TGTGCCAGCACTCCAGTTGGGGCAGCGCAGTATTTT
cdr3_aa: CASTPVGAAQYF
d_call: -
clone_size: -
j_call: TRBJ2-3
v_call: TRBV6-6

cdr3_nt: TGTGCCAGCAGCTCCATAAGCTCCCACGAGCAGTACTTC
cdr3_aa: CASSSISSHEQYF
d_call: -
clone_size: -
j_call: TRBJ2-7
v_call: TRBV7-3

cdr3_nt: TGTGCCAGCAGCCAGGGGACAGGGGCTTTGGGGAACACTGAAGCTTTCTTT
cdr3_aa: CASSQGTGALGNTEAFF
d_call: TRBD1
clone_size: -
j_call: TRBJ1-1
v_call: TRBV5-5

cdr3_nt: TGTGCCAGCAGCGTGTCTTCTAACAATGAGCAGTTCTTC
cdr3_aa: CASSVSSNNEQFF
d_call: -
clone_size: once
j_call: TRBJ2-1
v_call: TRBV9